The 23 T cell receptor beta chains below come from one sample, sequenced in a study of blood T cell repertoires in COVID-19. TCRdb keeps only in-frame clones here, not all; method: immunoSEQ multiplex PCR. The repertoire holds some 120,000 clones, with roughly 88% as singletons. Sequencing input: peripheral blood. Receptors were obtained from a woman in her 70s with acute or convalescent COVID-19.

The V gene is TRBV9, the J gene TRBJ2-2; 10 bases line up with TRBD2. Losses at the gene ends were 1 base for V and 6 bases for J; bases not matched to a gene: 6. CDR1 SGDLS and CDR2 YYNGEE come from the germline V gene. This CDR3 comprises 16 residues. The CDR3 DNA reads TGTGCCAGCAGCGTAAGTCTAGCGGGAGCTTCCGGGGAGCTGTTTTTT. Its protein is CASSVSLAGASGELFF.

For the CDR3, the DNA is TGTGCCAGCAGCCTTAAACAGGGGAGCACAGATACGCAGTATTTT. The encoded protein is CASSLKQGSTDTQYF. The chain recombines TRBV4-2 with TRBJ2-3; 7 positions match TRBD1. Germline CDR1 is LGHNA and CDR2 is YNFKEQ. J lost 0 bases, V lost 4 bases, and 4 bases had no gene match. The CDR3 is made up of 15 amino acids.

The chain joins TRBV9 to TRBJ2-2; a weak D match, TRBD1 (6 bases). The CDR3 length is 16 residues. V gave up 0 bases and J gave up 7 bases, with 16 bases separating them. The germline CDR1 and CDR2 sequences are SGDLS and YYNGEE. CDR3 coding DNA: TGTGCCAGCAGCGTAGATTGGACAGCGAGGGGCGGGGAGCTGTTTTTT. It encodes CASSVDWTARGGELFF.

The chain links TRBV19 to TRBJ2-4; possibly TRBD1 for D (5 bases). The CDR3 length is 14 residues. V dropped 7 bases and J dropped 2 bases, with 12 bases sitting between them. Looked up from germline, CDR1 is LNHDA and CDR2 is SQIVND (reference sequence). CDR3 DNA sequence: TGTGCCAGTAAGGATGCAGGGACCAAAAACATTCAGTACTTC. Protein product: CASKDAGTKNIQYF.

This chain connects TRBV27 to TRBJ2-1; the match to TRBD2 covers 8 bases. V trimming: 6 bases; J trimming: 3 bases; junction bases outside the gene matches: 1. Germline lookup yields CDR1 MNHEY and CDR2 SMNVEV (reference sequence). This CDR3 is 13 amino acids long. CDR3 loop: CASRGLVYNEQFF. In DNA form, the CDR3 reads TGTGCCAGCAGGGGACTAGTCTACAATGAGCAGTTCTTC.

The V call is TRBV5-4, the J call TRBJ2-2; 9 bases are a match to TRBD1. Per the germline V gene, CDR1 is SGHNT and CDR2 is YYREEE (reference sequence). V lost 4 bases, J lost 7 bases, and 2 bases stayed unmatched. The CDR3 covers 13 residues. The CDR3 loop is CASSPGQGGELFF. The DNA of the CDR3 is TGTGCCAGCAGCCCGGGACAGGGCGGGGAGCTGTTTTTT.

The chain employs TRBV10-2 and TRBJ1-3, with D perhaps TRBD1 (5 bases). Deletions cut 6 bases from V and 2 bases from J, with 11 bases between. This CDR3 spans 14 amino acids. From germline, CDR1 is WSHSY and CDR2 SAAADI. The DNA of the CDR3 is TGCGCCAGCAGATTGACAGCGACTGGAAACACCATATATTTT. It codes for CASRLTATGNTIYF.

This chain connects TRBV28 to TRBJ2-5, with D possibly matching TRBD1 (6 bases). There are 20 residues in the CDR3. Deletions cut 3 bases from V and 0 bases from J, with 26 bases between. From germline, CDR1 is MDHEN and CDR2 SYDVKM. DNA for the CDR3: TGTGCCAGCAGTTTTCTGACGCCGGCAACTAAGGACAGCCACCAAGAGACCCAGTACTTC. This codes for CASSFLTPATKDSHQETQYF.

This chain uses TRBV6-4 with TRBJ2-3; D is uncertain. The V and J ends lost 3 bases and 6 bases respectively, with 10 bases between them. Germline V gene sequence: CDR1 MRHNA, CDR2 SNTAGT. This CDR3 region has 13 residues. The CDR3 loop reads CASSDSSRDTQYF. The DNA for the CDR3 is TGTGCCAGCAGTGATAGTTCGAGGGATACGCAGTATTTT.

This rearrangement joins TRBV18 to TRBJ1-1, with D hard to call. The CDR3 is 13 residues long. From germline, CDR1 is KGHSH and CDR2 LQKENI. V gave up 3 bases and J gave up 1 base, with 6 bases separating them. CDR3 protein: CASSPQQNTEAFF. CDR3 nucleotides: TGTGCCAGCTCACCCCAACAGAACACTGAAGCTTTCTTT.

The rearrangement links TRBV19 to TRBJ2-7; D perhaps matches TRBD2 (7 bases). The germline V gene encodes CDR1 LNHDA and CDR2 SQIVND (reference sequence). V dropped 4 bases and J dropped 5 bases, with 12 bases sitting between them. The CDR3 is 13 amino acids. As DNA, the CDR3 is TGTGCCAGTAGTAGGAGGGAGGGGGACGAGCAGTACTTC. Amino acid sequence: CASSRREGDEQYF.

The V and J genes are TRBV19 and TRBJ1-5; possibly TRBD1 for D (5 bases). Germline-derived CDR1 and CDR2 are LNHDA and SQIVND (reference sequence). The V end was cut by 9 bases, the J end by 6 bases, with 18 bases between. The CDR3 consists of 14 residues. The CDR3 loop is CASRGGDVFQPQHF. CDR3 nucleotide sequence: TGTGCCAGCCGGGGGGGGGACGTTTTTCAGCCCCAGCATTTT.

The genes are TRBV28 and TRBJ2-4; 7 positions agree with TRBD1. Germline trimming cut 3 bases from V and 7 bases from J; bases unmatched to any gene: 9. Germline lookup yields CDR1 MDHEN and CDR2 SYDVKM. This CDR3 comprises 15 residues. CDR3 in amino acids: CASSFGRGFGNIQYF. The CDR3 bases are TGTGCCAGCAGTTTTGGCAGGGGGTTTGGTAACATTCAGTACTTC. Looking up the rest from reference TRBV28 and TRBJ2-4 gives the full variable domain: DVKVTQSSRYLVKRTGEKVFLECVQDMDHENMFWYRQDPGLGLRLIYFSYDVKMKEKGDIPEGYSVSREKKERFSLILESASTNQTSMYLCASSFGRGFGNIQYFGAGTRLSVL.

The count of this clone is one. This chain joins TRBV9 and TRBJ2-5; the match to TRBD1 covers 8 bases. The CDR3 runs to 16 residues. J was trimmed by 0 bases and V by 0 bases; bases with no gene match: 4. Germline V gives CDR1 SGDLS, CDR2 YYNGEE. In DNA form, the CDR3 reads TGTGCCAGCAGCGTAGGGGGACAGGCGTACCAAGAGACCCAGTACTTC. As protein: CASSVGGQAYQETQYF.

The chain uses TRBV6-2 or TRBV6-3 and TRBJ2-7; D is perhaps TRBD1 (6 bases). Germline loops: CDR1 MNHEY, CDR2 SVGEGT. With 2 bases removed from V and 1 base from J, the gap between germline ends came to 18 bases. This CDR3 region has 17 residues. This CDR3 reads CASSYISGRGHSYEQYF. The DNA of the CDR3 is TGTGCCAGCAGTTACATTTCGGGCAGGGGACATTCCTACGAGCAGTACTTC.

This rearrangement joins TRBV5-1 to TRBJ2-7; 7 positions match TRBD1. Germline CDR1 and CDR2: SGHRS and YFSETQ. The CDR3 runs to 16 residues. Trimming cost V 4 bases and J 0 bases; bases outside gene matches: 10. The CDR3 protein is CASSTVSGQSSYEQYF. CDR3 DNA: TGCGCCAGCAGCACAGTCTCGGGACAGAGCTCCTACGAGCAGTACTTC.

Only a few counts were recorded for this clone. CDR3 amino acids: CASSQQGQPQHF. In DNA, the CDR3 is TGTGCCAGCAGCCAACAGGGTCAGCCCCAGCATTTT. This chain uses TRBV12-3 or TRBV12-4 with TRBJ1-5; the D gene is possibly TRBD1 (6 bases). The CDR3 extends over 12 amino acids. Trimming took off 6 bases at V and 6 bases at J, with 9 bases between the two ends.

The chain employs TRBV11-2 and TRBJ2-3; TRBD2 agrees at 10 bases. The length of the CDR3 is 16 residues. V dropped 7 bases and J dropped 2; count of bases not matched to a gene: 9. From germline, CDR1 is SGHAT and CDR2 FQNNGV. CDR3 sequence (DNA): TGTGCCAGCACCTGGCTAGCGGGGGACACCACAGATACGCAGTATTTT. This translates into CASTWLAGDTTDTQYF.

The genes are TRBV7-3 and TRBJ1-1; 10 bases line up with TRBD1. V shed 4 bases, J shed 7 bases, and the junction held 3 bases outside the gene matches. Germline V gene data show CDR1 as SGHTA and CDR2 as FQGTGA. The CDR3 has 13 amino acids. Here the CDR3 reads CASSSRDRGEAFF. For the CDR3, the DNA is TGTGCCAGCAGCTCCCGGGACAGGGGTGAAGCTTTCTTT.

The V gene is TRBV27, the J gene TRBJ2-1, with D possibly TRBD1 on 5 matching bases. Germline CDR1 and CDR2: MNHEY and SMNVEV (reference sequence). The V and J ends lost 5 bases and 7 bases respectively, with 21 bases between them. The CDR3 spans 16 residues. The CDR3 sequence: CASSPIQGIPNNEQFF. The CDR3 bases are TGTGCCAGCAGTCCTATCCAGGGTATTCCCAATAATGAGCAGTTCTTC.

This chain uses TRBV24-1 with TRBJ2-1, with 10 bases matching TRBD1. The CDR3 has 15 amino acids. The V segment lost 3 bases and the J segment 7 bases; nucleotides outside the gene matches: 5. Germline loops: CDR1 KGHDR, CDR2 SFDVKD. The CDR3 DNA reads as TGTGCCACCAGTGATCGGGACAGGGGTCGGAATGAGCAGTTCTTC. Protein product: CATSDRDRGRNEQFF.

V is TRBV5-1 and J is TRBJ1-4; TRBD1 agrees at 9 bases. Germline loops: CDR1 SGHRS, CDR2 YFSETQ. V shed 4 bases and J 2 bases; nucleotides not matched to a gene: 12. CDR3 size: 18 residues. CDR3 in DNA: TGCGCCAGCAGCCACGGACAGGGGAAACGAGCGACTAATGAAAAACTGTTTTTT. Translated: CASSHGQGKRATNEKLFF.

CDR3 sequence reads: CASSSLRMAGTDTQYF. The DNA of the CDR3 is TGTGCCAGCAGCTCACTGAGGATGGCGGGCACAGATACGCAGTATTTT. The V and J genes are TRBV11-2 and TRBJ2-3; no clear D. The CDR3 runs 16 residues. CDR1 and CDR2 from the germline V gene are SGHAT and FQNNGV. Trimming took 4 bases from V and 1 from J, leaving 15 bases between them.